The 9 T cell receptor beta chains presented below share a single source sample, sequenced in a study of blood T cell repertoires in COVID-19. Profiling relied on immunoSEQ multiplex PCR, and the TCRdb table lists in-frame clones only, not all of them. The data contain some 150,000 clones, approximately 73% of them singletons. The material sequenced was peripheral blood. All receptors come from a man aged 55 to 69 with acute or convalescent COVID-19.

The chain combines TRBV19 with TRBJ1-1, with 7 bases identical to TRBD1. The germline CDR1 and CDR2 sequences are LNHDA and SQIVND (reference sequence). This CDR3 region has 14 residues. Trimming at V came to 8 bases and at J to 1 base, leaving 7 bases not matched to a gene. Written as DNA, the CDR3 is TGTGCCAGTGGGGATCGACAGGGGAACACTGAAGCTTTCTTT. Amino acid sequence: CASGDRQGNTEAFF.

This rearrangement joins TRBV5-1 to TRBJ1-1; D gene unclear. This CDR3 has 16 residues. V lost 0 bases and J lost 3, with 15 bases in between. The germline V gene has CDR1 SGHRS and CDR2 YFSETQ. The CDR3 nucleotides are TGCGCCAGCAGCTTGGGACTGCTGATCGGGGACACTGAAGCTTTCTTT. Its protein is CASSLGLLIGDTEAFF.

To note about this clone: Sequence at one end of the junction differs from germline and may be a read error. The CDR3 DNA sequence: TGTGCCAGCAGCTTAGTAATGGCGGGAGGTGCTCTCGCAATTTTT. Translating gives CASSLVMAGGALAIF. The chain combines TRBV7-8 with TRBJ2-3, with 8 bases aligning to TRBD2. The CDR3 is 15 residues long. Germline-derived CDR1 and CDR2 are SGHVS and FQNEAQ.

This clone was detected only a few times. The chain combines TRBV9 with TRBJ1-2, with TRBD1 matching 9 bases. This CDR3 region has 14 residues. The V segment lost 3 bases and the J segment 7 bases; nucleotides outside the gene matches: 7. The germline V gene has CDR1 SGDLS and CDR2 YYNGEE. In nucleotides, the CDR3 is TGTGCCAGCAGCGCCTCCGGGACAGGGCTTGGCTACACCTTC. Translated, it gives CASSASGTGLGYTF.

The rearrangement links TRBV3-1 (or the pseudogene TRBV3-2) to TRBJ2-7; 7 nucleotides agree with TRBD1. Germline V gene sequence: CDR1 LGHDT, CDR2 YNNKEL (reference sequence). The trim removed 5 bases at V and 3 bases at J, leaving 7 bases unmatched. The CDR3 has 14 amino acids. For the CDR3, the DNA is TGTGCCAGCAGCGACAGCAACAGGGGCTACGAGCAGTACTTC. The encoded protein is CASSDSNRGYEQYF.

This clone was counted at least ten times. V is TRBV11-1 and J is TRBJ2-1; TRBD2 agrees at 7 bases. The CDR3 runs 18 residues. The germline V gene encodes CDR1 SGHAT and CDR2 FQDESV (reference sequence). V lost 0 bases, J lost 1 base, and 9 bases stayed unmatched. DNA of the CDR3: TGTGCCAGCAGCTTAGCGGTGGCTAGCGGATATTCCTACAATGAGCAGTTCTTC. Translated, it gives CASSLAVASGYSYNEQFF.

The V and J genes are TRBV21-1 and TRBJ2-3; the table's D call of TRBD2 was not tested on the DNA. TRBV21-1 counts as a pseudogene. CDR3 length: 17 residues. CDR3 region: CASSKGPGGSGTDTQYF. The CDR3 region has the DNA TGTGCCAGCAGCAAGGGGCCCGGCGGGAGTGGCACAGATACGCAGTATTTT.

The rearrangement links TRBV19 to TRBJ2-1; TRBD1 might be the D (6 bases). This CDR3 region has 12 residues. Germline CDR1 reads LNHDA; CDR2 reads SQIVND (reference sequence). V lost 5 bases to trimming and J lost 8 bases, with 10 bases between them. The CDR3 DNA is TGTGCCAGTAGTCAGGGGTATGATGAGCAGTTCTTC. It encodes CASSQGYDEQFF.

The chain uses TRBV11-3 and TRBJ1-1; D is unclear. Germline V gives CDR1 SGHNT, CDR2 YENEEA. Trimming took off 7 bases at V and 1 base at J, with 13 bases between the two ends. This CDR3 has 14 residues. The CDR3 here is CASTPASGNTEAFF. The DNA for the CDR3 is TGTGCCAGCACCCCGGCGTCGGGGAACACTGAAGCTTTCTTT.